The entry that follows covers one T cell receptor beta chain sequence. This sample was taken from a study of blood T cell repertoires in COVID-19. Turning to the study itself: COVID-19 samples collected from the United States, Italy and Spain covered acute and convalescent phases. The cDNA or gDNA used as material had been derived from T cells, B-cell-depleted T cells, or PBMCs.

Only in-frame clones appear in the TCRdb table, and some are missing; sequencing was by immunoSEQ multiplex PCR. The repertoire holds about 190,000 clones, with around 79% as singletons. Trimming at V came to 8 bases and at J to 8 bases, leaving 9 bases not matched to a gene. The CDR3 spans 14 residues. Germline V gives CDR1 MRHNA, CDR2 SNTAGT. The rearrangement uses TRBV6-4 and TRBJ2-1; TRBD1 matches 10 bases. Sequenced input: peripheral blood. This sequence was found in a woman aged 45-65 years with acute or convalescent COVID-19. CDR3: CASRWDRGSYEQFF. CDR3 DNA: TGTGCCAGCCGATGGGACAGGGGATCATATGAGCAGTTCTTC.